This T cell receptor beta chain was documented in a study of T cell repertoires in cytomegalovirus infection. Study information: Both CMV infection and a matching HLA type were indicated by public TCR beta signatures.

This CDR3 has 14 amino acids. The V gene's germline CDR1 is SEHNR and CDR2 FQNEAQ (reference sequence). The V end was cut by 0 bases, the J end by 6 bases, with 11 bases between. Whole-study results and caveats: Summed frequency of shared TCR beta families picked out CMV carriers who also had the relevant HLA. Clonotypes of TCR beta that were HLA-C-restricted and CMV-specific dominated the ex vivo response.

TCRdb analysed the reads with MiXCR anew, one entry per CDR3 protein. The table lists 640,000 or so distinct CDR3 sequences, 30% to 35% of them singletons, with around a sixth in the top ten. Concerning this clonotype itself: Its antigen remains unknown.

The chain employs TRBV7-9 and TRBJ1-1; maybe TRBD1 (6 bases). The source material was cultured PBMCs, sampled from culture after CMV antigen stimulation. The clonotype comes from a human donor in good health (CMV status not recorded). Some clones in this sample may be carry-over from other donors' samples. Written as DNA, the CDR3 is TGTGCCAGCAGCTTAGCGGGGGCGGCAGCTGAAGCTTTCTTT. It yields the protein CASSLAGAAAEAFF.